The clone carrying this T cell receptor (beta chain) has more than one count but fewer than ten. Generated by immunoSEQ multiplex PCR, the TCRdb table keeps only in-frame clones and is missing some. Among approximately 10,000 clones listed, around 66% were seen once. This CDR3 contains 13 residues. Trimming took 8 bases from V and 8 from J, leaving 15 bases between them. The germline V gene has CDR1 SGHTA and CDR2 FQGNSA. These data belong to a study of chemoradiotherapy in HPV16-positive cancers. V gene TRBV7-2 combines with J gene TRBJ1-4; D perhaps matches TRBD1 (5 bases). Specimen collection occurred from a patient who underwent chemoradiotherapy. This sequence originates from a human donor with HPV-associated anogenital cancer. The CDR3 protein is CASGGAAGEKLFF. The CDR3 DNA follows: TGTGCCAGCGGCGGGGCGGCGGGCGAAAAACTGTTTTTT.